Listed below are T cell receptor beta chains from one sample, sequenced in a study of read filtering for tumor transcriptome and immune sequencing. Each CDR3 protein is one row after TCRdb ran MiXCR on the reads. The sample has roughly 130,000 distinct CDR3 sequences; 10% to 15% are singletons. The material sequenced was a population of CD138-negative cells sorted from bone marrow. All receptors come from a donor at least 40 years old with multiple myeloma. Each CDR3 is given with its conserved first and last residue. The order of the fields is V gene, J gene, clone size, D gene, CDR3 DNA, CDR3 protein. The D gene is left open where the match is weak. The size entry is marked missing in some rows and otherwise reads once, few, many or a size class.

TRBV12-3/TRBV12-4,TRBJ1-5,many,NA,TGTGCCAGCAGTTTGGCGTGGATGCAGCCCCAGCATTTT,CASSLAWMQPQHF
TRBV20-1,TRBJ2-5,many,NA,TGCAGTGCGGGGTCTGGTGGGGGGGGCGGAGAGACCCAGTACTTC,CSAGSGGGGGETQYF
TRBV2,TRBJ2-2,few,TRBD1,TGTGCCAGCACCAGGGACAGCACGAACACCGGGGAGCTGTTTTTT,CASTRDSTNTGELFF
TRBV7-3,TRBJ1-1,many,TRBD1,TGTGCCAGCAGCTCGTTCCACCCCGGGACAGATGGCACTGAAGCTTTCTTT,CASSSFHPGTDGTEAFF
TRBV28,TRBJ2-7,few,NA,TGTGCCAGCAGTTCGGCCTCGGGGGCATCCTACGAGCAGTACTTC,CASSSASGASYEQYF
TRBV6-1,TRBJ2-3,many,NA,TGTGCCAGCAGCGTAGACAGTGGTACAGATACGCAGTATTTT,CASSVDSGTDTQYF
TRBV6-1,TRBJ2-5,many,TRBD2,TGTGCCAGCGGCCCGGGACTAAAAGAGACCCAGTACTTC,CASGPGLKETQYF
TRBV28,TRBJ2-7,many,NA,TGTGCCAGCAGTTCACGGGCGTACGAGCAGTACTTC,CASSSRAYEQYF
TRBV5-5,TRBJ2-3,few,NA,TGTGCCAGCAGCTCAACCGGGACTCCCAGCACAGATACGCAGTATTTT,CASSSTGTPSTDTQYF
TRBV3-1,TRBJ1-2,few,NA,TGTGCCAGCAGCCAAGTGGAGGGAGGATTCGGCTACACCTTC,CASSQVEGGFGYTF
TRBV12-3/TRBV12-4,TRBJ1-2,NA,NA,TGTGCCAGCAGTCACGGAAGGGGCTATGGCTACACCTTC,CASSHGRGYGYTF
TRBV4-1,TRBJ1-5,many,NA,TGCGCCAGCAGCCAAGAATTTCAGGTACACAATCAGCCCCAGCATTTT,CASSQEFQVHNQPQHF
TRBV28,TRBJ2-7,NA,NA,TGTGCCAGCGTAGGCGACCTTGGCCTAGTCGTCTACGAGCAGTACTTC,CASVGDLGLVVYEQYF
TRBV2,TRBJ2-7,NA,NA,TGTGCCAGCGAGAGTCCTTACGAGCAGTACTTC,CASESPYEQYF
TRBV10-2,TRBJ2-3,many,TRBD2,TGCGCCAGCAGTGCCCGACTAGCGGGAGACGCAGATACGCAGTATTTT,CASSARLAGDADTQYF
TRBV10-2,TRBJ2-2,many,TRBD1,TGCGCCCGCCGGGACAGAAGCAACACCGGGGAGCTGTTTTTT,CARRDRSNTGELFF
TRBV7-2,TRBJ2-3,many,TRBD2,TGTGCCAGCAGCCCCCCGGGACTAGCGACAACAGATACGCAGTATTTT,CASSPPGLATTDTQYF
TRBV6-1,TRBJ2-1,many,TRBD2,TGTGCCAGCACTCTAGCGGGAGGTTACCATGAGCAGTTCTTC,CASTLAGGYHEQFF
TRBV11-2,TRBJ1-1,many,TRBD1,TGTGCCAGCAGCGAGACAGGGGGAAACACTGAAGCTTTCTTT,CASSETGGNTEAFF
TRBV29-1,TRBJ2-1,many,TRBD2,TGCAGCGCCCGAGCGGGAGGAACCTACAATGAGCAGTTCTTC,CSARAGGTYNEQFF
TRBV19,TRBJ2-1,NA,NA,TGTGCCAGTAGACAAGCTTACAATGAGCAGTTCTTC,CASRQAYNEQFF
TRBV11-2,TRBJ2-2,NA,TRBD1,TGTGCCAGCAGACCAGCCGGACAGGGGGCTATCGGGGAGCTGTTTTTT,CASRPAGQGAIGELFF
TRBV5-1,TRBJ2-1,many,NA,TGCGCCAGCAGCTTGGCGTCGAGACAGGAGCAGTTCTTC,CASSLASRQEQFF
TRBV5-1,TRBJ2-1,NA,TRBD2,TGCGCCAGCAGATTGACTAGCGGGACTTACAATGAGCAGTTCTTC,CASRLTSGTYNEQFF
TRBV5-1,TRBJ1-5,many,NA,TGCGCCAGCAGCTACGGAGGGGACAGCAATCAGCCCCAGCATTTT,CASSYGGDSNQPQHF
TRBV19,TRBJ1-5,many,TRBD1,TGTGCCAGTAGATCAGGGGGCATCGGCAATCAGCCCCAGCATTTT,CASRSGGIGNQPQHF
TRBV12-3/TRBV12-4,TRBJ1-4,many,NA,TGTGCCAGCAGTCGGGGTGCAACTAATGAAAAACTGTTTTTT,CASSRGATNEKLFF
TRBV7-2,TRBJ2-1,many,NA,TGTGCCGGCAGCCCCCTAACAGGCCCCTACAATGAGCAGTTCTTC,CAGSPLTGPYNEQFF
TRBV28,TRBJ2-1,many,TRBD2,TGTGCCAGCAGTTTAGATAGCGGGATAGGCTATGAGCAGTTCTTC,CASSLDSGIGYEQFF
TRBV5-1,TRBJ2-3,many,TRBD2,TGCGCCAGCAGCCAGGATGGCGGGAGCGGCACAGATACGCAGTATTTT,CASSQDGGSGTDTQYF
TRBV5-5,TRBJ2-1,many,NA,TGTGCCAGCAGCTTGGTGGCAGGGGGGAGGAATGAGCAGTTCTTC,CASSLVAGGRNEQFF
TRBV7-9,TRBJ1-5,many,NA,TGTGCCAGCAGCTTAGCGTACGGCAATCAGCCCCAGCATTTT,CASSLAYGNQPQHF
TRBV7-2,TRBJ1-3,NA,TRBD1,TGTGCCAGCAGCCCTTCGGGACAGGGCGTTAGCTCTGGAAACACCATATATTTT,CASSPSGQGVSSGNTIYF
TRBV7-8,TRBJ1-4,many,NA,TGTGCCAGCAGCCCAATGGGGGGACTCAATGAAAAACTGTTTTTT,CASSPMGGLNEKLFF
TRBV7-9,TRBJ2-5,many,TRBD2,TGTGCCAGCCTAAAAGGGACTAGCGGGAGGGAGACCCAGTACTTC,CASLKGTSGRETQYF
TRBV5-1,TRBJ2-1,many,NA,TGCGCCAGCAGCCCTCGCCGGGGTACGCATGAGCAGTTCTTC,CASSPRRGTHEQFF
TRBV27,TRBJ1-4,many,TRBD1,TGTGCCAGCAGTTTATTGGACAGGGTTGGTGAAAAACTGTTTTTT,CASSLLDRVGEKLFF
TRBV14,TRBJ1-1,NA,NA,TGTGCCAGCAGCCAAGCAGGGGCGTTCGGCACTGAAGCTTTCTTT,CASSQAGAFGTEAFF
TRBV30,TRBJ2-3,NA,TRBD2,TGTGCCTCCCTGGGGGGGACTACAGATACGCAGTATTTT,CASLGGTTDTQYF
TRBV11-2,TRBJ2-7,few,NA,TGTGCCAGCAGCTTAAACAGGGCCGAGCAGTACTTC,CASSLNRAEQYF
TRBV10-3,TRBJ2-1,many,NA,TGTGCCATCAGTAACCTAGGGGTCAGCTCCTACAATGAGCAGTTCTTC,CAISNLGVSSYNEQFF
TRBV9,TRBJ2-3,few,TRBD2,TGTGCCAGCAGCGTAGATAGCGGGAGAGGAGGGGGCACAGATACGCAGTATTTT,CASSVDSGRGGGTDTQYF
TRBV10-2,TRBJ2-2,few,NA,TGCGCCAGCAGGTGGGGCACCGGGGAGCTGTTTTTT,CASRWGTGELFF
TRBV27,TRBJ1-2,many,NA,TGTGCCAGCGACCGGGGTTCCGGGATCAACTATGGCTACACCTTC,CASDRGSGINYGYTF
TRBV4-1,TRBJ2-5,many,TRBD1,TGCGCCAGCAGCCGGCAAGCGGACATGGGACAGGGGGCGTGGGAGACCCAGTACTTC,CASSRQADMGQGAWETQYF